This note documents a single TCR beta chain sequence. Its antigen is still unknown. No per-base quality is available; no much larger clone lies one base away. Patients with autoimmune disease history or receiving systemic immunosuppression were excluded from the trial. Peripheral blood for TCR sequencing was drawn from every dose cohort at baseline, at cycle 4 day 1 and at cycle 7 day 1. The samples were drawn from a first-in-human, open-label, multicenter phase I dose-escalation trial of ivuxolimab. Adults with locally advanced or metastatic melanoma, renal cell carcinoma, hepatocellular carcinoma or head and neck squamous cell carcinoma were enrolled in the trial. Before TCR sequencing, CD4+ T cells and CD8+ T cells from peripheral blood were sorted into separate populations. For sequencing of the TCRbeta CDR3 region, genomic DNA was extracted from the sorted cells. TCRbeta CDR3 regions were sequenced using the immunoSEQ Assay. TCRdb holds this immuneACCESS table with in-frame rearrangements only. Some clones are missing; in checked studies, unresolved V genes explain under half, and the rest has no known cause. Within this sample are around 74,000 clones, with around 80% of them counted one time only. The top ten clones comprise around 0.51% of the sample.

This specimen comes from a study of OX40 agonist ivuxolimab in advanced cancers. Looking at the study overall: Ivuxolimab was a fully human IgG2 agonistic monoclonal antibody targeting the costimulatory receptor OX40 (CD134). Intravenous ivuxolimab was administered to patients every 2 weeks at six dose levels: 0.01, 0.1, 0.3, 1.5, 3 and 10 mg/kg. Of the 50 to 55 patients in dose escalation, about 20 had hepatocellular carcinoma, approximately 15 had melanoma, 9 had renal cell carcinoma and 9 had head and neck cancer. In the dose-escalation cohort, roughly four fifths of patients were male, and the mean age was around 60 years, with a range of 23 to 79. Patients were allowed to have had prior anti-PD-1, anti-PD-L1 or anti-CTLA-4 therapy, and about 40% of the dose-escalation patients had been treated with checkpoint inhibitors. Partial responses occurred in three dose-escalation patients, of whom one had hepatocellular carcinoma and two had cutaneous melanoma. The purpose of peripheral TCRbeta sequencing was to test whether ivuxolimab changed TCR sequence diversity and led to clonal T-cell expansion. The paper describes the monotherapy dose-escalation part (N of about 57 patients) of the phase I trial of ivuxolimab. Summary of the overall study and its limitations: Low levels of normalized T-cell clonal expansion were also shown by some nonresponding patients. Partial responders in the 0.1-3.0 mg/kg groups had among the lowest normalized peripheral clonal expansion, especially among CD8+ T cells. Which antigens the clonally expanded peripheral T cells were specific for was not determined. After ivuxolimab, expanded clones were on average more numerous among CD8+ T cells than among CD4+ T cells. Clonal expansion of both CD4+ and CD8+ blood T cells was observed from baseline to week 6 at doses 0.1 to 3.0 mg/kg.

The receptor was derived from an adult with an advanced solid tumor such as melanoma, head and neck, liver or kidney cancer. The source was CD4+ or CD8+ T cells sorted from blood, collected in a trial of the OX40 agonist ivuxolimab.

The CDR3 loop reads CASSDPSTALSGNTIYF. The DNA sequence is given as TGTGCCAGCAGTGACCCCTCCACAGCTCTCTCTGGAAACACCATATATTTT. The rearrangement combines TRBV25-1 with TRBJ1-3, with the D gene uncertain. V sheds 3 bases and J sheds 0 bases, leaving 15 bases between their ends. CDR1 is given as MGHDK and CDR2 as SYGVNS, both from the germline V gene. From cysteine to phenylalanine, the CDR3 is 17 amino acids long. Of the read, only the CDR3 DNA is kept; its 51 bases are in frame from base 1.